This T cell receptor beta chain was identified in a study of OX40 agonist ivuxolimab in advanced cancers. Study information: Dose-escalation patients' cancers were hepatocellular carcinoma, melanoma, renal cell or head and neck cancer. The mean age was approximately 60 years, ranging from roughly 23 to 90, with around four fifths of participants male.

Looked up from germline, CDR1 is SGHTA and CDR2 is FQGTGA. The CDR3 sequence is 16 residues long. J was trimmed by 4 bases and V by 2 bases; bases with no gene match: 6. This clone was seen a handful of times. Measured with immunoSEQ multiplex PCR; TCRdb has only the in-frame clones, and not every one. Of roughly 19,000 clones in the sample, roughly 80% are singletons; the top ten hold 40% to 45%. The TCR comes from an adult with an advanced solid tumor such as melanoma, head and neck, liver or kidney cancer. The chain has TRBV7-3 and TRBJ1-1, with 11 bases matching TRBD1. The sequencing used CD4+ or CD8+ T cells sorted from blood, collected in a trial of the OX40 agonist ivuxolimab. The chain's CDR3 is CASSLGQGAGGTEAFF. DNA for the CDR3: TGTGCCAGCAGCTTAGGACAGGGGGCTGGGGGCACTGAAGCTTTCTTT.